This TCR beta chain emerged from a study of T cells in Graves' hyperthyroidism and ophthalmopathy. Amplified TCR beta CDR3 regions derived from RNA transcripts. The HTBI primer set was used in a first-round RT-PCR of the TCR CDR3. A single record per CDR3 protein comes from TCRdb applying MiXCR to the multiplex PCR reads. Of over 250,000 distinct CDR3 sequences listed, 17% are singletons. The CDR3 is made up of 15 amino acids. Germline CDR1 reads KGHSH; CDR2 reads LQKENI. Trimming removed 1 base at V and 4 bases at J, with 10 bases between. This clonotype was counted many times. The chain has TRBV18 and TRBJ2-2, with a possible D match to TRBD1 (5 bases). The TCR sequence derives from a woman aged 60-75 years with Graves' ophthalmopathy. Sequencing input: blood. The DNA of the CDR3 is TGTGCCAGCTCACCACAAGGGGCGGTCACCGGGGAGCTGTTTTTT. This encodes CASSPQGAVTGELFF.